This TCR beta chain was retrieved from a study of blood T cell repertoires in COVID-19. Study details: From the United States, Italy and Spain came samples of acute and convalescent COVID-19. PBMCs, B-cell-depleted T cells, or T cells were the source of the cDNA or gDNA that made up the material.

Clones were sequenced by immunoSEQ multiplex PCR, and TCRdb holds only the in-frame ones, with some missing. The sample holds around 150,000 clones, 65% to 90% seen once. Germline V CDR1 and CDR2: SEHNR, FQNEAQ (reference sequence). The CDR3 runs to 13 residues. Trimming removed 7 bases at V and 4 bases at J, with 12 bases between. Sequenced material: peripheral blood. This receptor was identified in a man in his 70s with acute or convalescent COVID-19. The chain links TRBV7-9 to TRBJ2-3; D uncertain. Written as DNA, the CDR3 is TGTGCCAGCACTCTGAGCTATTCAGATACGCAGTATTTT. It yields the protein CASTLSYSDTQYF.